The subject of this entry is one T cell receptor (beta chain). Its antigen is not yet known. No base quality values were provided; no much bigger clone lies one nucleotide off. The treatment or condition label for this specimen denotes: approximately 9-day PBMC culture with coronavirus spike peptide pools or control peptides (ViraFEST assay). The study used the ViraFEST assay, which expanded antigen-specific T cells with peptide pools and then identified expanded clonotypes by TCR sequencing. Positive SARS-CoV-2 PCR tests in the convalescent patients dated from March to December 2020, before Alpha, Beta and Delta variants emerged in the United States. Each well held two million PBMCs cultured with about 9.8 ug/ml peptide pools in IMDM containing approximately 5% human AB serum and 9 to 10 IU/ml IL-2. Half of the culture medium was replaced with fresh IL-2-containing medium on days 3 and 7. CD4+ T cells were isolated after about nine days of culture through negative selection using the EasySep CD4+ T cell isolation kit. PBMCs were separated from whole blood using Ficoll-Paque Plus gradient centrifugation and then either used fresh or cryopreserved at -140C. Culture conditions were generally each tested in triplicate wells.

These data are taken from a study of vaccination and CD4 T cells after COVID-19 (dated by TCRdb to between 2021 and 2023). Regarding the complete study: Every convalescent patient had a positive nasal swab PCR test for SARS-CoV-2, with mild disease in 9 or 10 patients and severe disease in one. In the convalescent cohort there were six males and four females, among whom were two Hispanic individuals, seven Caucasians, two Asians and one multiracial person. Participants received two doses of either the Pfizer-BioNTech BNT162b2 vaccine (n=8) or the Moderna mRNA-1273 vaccine (n=2). Post-COVID blood samples were collected from convalescent patients a median of around 100 days after diagnosis, with a range of roughly 35 to 180 days. Post-vaccine blood samples were obtained a median of around 74 days after the second vaccine dose, with a range of roughly 14 to 241 days. Culture stimuli were overlapping spike peptide pools from SARS-CoV-2 and from the common cold coronaviruses HCoV-NL63, HCoV-OC43 and HCoV-229E. In control cultures, a CEFX viral epitope pool was used as positive control, an HIV-1 Nef peptide pool was used as negative control, or no peptide was added. In under twelve COVID-19 convalescent patients and a few infection-naive healthy vaccine recipients, researchers compared the spike-specific CD4+ TCR repertoire from before mRNA vaccination with the repertoire from after. What the research found in general, with its limitations: The study included relatively few convalescent patients and did not analyze early timepoints after natural infection. In convalescent patients, a median roughly 88% of post-vaccine SARS-CoV-2-reactive clones were detected only after vaccination, suggesting vaccine-specific priming. Although the median number of SARS-CoV-2-reactive clonotypes went up from around 20 after infection to 30 to 45 after vaccination, the increase was not significant. In convalescent patients, nearly all vaccine-specific clones (304 of 307) were found to be mono-reactive for SARS-CoV-2 spike rather than cross-reactive with common cold coronaviruses.

Reading the germline V gene gives CDR1 MNHEY and CDR2 SVGEGT. The CDR3 numbers 16 residues from cysteine through phenylalanine. The sequence is cut down to CDR3 DNA, 48 bases in frame from base 1. Trimmed from V: 6 bases; trimmed from J: 0 bases; junction bases lacking a gene match: 8. Libraries were built with PCR. DNA from cultured CD4+ T cells underwent TCR sequencing with the Oncomine TCR Beta short-read assay at the Johns Hopkins FTIC core. The QIAamp micro DNA kit was used to extract genomic DNA from the cultured CD4+ T cells. Oncomine TCR Beta libraries from cultured CD4+ T cells were pooled with unique dual indexes and sequenced on an Illumina iSeq 100. As for the authors' bioinformatics: Non-productive sequences were removed, and CDR3s not starting with C, not ending with F or W, or shorter than 7 amino acids were discarded. The MANAFEST web application was used to identify antigen-specific clonotypes by comparing peptide-stimulated wells against reference wells and other culture wells. An FDR below 0.05, an odds ratio above 5, and a productive frequency above 0.1% in at least two of three replicate wells were required for clones to be considered positive. A clonotype counted as cross-reactive if it showed significant expansion both in the SARS-CoV-2 spike wells and in at least one common cold coronavirus spike condition. Similarity between CDR3 sequences was evaluated in R version 3.6.1 using Levenshtein distances (stringdist) and unrooted phylogenetic trees (ape). TCRdb cleaned the public reads at Q25 with fastp, built clones with MiXCR and kept in-frame beta chains. CDR3 protein sequences are deduplicated, and each keeps its most common genes and DNA. TCRdb, not the original authors, processed these V and J calls. The sample table shows 13,000 or so distinct CDR3 sequences, and about 30% are seen once. Together, the top ten hold around 7.9% of the sample.

The sample comprised CD4+ T cells from blood, cultured in vitro. The chain is assembled from TRBV6-2 or TRBV6-3 and TRBJ2-5; 9 central bases correspond to TRBD2. The source of this sequence is a human donor who had recovered from COVID-19. This receptor carries the CDR3 CASRPAGGRYQETQYF. Here is the DNA: TGTGCCAGCAGGCCAGCGGGGGGCAGGTACCAAGAGACCCAGTACTTC.